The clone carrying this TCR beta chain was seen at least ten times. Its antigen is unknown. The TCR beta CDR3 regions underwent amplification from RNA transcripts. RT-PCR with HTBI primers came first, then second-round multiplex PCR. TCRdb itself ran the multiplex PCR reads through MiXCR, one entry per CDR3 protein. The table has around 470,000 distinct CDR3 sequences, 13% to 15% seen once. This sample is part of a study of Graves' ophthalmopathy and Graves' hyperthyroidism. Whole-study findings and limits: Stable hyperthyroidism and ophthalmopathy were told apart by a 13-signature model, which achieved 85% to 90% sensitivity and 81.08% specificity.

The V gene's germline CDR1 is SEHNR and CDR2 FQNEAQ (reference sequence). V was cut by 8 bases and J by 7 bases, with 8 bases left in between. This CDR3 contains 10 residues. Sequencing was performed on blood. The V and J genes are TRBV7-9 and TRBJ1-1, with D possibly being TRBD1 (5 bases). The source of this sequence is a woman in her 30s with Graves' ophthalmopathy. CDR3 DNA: TGTGCCAGCGGGGACTTTGAAGCTTTCTTT. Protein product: CASGDFEAFF.